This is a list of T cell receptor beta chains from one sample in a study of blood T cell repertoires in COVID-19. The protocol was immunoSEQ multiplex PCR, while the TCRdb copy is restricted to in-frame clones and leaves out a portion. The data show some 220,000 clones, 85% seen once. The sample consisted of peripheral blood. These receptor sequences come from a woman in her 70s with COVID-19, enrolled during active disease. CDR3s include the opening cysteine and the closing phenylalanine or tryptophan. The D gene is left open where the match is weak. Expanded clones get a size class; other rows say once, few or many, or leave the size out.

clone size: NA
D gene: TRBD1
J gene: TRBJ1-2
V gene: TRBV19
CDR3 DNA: TGTGCCAGTAGTACGGACAGGGACAGGGGGTTAGTTGGCTACACCTTC
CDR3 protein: CASSTDRDRGLVGYTF

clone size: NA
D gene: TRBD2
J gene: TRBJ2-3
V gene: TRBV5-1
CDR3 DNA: TGCGCCAGCAGCTTGGCTATAGCGGGAGGGCCCGGCACAGATACGCAGTATTTT
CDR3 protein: CASSLAIAGGPGTDTQYF

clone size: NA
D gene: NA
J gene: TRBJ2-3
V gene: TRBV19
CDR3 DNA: TGTGCCACCCAAAGCGTGGTCACAGATACGCAGTATTTT
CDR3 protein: CATQSVVTDTQYF

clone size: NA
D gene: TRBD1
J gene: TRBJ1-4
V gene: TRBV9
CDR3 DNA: TGTGCCAGCAGCGTAGATGACAGGGATAATGAAAAACTGTTTTTT
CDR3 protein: CASSVDDRDNEKLFF

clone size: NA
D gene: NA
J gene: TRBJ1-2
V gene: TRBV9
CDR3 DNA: TGTGCCAGCGGAACAGGCGAGTATGGCTACACCTTC
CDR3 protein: CASGTGEYGYTF

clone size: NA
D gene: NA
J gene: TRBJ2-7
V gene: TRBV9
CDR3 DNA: TGTGCCAGCAGCGGAACCGAGGGCTCCTACGAGCAGTACTTC
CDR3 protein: CASSGTEGSYEQYF

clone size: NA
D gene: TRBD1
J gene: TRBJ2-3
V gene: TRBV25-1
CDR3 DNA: TGTGCCAGCACTGGACAGGTTAGCACAGATACGCAGTATTTT
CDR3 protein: CASTGQVSTDTQYF

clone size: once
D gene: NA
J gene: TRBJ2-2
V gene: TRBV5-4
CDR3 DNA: TGTGCCAGCAGCTTGGCGATCGGGGGGCTTAATCCCACCGGGGAGCTGTTTTTT
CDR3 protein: CASSLAIGGLNPTGELFF

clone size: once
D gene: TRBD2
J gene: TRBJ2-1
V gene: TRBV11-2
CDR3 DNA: TGTGCCAGCAGCTTAGTGTTAGCGGGGCTCAACTACAATGAGCAGTTCTTC
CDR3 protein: CASSLVLAGLNYNEQFF

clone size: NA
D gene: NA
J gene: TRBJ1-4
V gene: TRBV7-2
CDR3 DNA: TGTGCCAGCAGCTTGTCTATACCCTCGGAAAAACTGTTTTTT
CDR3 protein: CASSLSIPSEKLFF

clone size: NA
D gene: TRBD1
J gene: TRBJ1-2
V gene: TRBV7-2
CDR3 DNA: TGTGCCAGCAGCTTAGATCCAGGGGGTGTGTATGGCTACACCTTC
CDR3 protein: CASSLDPGGVYGYTF

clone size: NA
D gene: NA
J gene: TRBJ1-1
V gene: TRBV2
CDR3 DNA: TGTGCCAGCAGAATCGACGGGGTGAGAAACACTGAAGCTTTCTTT
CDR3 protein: CASRIDGVRNTEAFF

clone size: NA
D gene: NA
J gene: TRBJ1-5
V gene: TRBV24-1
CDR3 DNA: TGTGCCACTAGCGGGGCGACAGGCTCGGGTGCCCAGCATTTT
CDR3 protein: CATSGATGSGAQHF

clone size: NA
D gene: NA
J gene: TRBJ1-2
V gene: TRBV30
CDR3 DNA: TGTGCCTGGAGTAGATCCCCGGACAGAGTGTCCTATGGCTACACCTTC
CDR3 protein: CAWSRSPDRVSYGYTF

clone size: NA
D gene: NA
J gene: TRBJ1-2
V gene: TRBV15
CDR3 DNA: TGTGCCACCAGCAGAGACTGGGACTTCCTAGTCAGTGGCTACACCTTC
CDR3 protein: CATSRDWDFLVSGYTF

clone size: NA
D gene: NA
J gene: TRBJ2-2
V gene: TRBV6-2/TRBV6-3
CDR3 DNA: TGTGCCAGCAGCCTAGAAACCGGGGAGCTGTTTTTT
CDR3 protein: CASSLETGELFF

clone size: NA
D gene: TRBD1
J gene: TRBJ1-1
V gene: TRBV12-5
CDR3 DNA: TGTGCTAGTGGTTTGGAACAGGGGGCAACTGAAGCTTTCTTT
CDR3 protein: CASGLEQGATEAFF

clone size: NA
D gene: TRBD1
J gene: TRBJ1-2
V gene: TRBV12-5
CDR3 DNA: TGTGCTAGTGCCACGGGACAGGCGGGTCTTGGCTACACCTTC
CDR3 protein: CASATGQAGLGYTF

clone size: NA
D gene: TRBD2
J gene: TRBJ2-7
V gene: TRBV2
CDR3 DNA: TGTGCCAGCACCCCTAGCGGGAGAGCATACGAGCAGTACTTC
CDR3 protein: CASTPSGRAYEQYF

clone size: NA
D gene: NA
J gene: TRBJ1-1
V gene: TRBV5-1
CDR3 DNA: TGCGCCAGCAGCTTGGCGGTAGGACAGAATACGGAAGCTTTCTTT
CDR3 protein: CASSLAVGQNTEAFF

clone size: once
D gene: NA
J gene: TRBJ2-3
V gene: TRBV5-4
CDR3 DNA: TGTGCCAGCAGCTTGGGGACAAGGAACACAGATACGCAGTATTTT
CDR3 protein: CASSLGTRNTDTQYF

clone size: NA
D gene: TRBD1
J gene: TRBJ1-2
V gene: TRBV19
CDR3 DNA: TGTGCCAGTAGTTTTGGGACAGACTATGGCTACACCTTC
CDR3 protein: CASSFGTDYGYTF

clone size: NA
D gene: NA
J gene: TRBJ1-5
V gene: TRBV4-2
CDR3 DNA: TGTGCCAGCAGCCAAATCGCAGGGCAAAGCAATCAGCCCCAGCATTTT
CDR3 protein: CASSQIAGQSNQPQHF

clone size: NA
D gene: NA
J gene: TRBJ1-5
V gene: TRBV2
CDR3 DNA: TGTGCCAGCAGCGGTCAGGGGATTCGAAGCCAGCCCCAGCATTTT
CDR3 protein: CASSGQGIRSQPQHF

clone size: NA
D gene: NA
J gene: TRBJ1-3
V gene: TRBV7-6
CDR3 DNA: TGTGCCAGCACCAAGCGGGGTACAGCCGGCGGGGCCGAAAACACCATATATTTT
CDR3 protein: CASTKRGTAGGAENTIYF

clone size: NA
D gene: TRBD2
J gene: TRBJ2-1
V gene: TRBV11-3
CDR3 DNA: TGTGCCAGCAGCTTAGTCTCTAGCGGGGACAATGAGCAGTTCTTC
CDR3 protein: CASSLVSSGDNEQFF

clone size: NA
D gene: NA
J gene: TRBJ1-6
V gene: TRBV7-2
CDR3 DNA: TGTGCCAGCAGACGACAGCTGTATAATTCACCCCTCCACTTT
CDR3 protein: CASRRQLYNSPLHF

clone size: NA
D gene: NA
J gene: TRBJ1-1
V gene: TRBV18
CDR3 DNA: TGTGCCAGCTCACTCGCAGTGAACACTGAAGCTTTCTTT
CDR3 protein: CASSLAVNTEAFF

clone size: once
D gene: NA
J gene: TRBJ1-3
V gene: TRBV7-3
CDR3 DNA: TGTGCCAGCAGCCCAGCCGGGGGGCCTGGAAACACCATATATTTT
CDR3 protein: CASSPAGGPGNTIYF

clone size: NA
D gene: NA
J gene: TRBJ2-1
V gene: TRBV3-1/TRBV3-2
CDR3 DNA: TGTGCCAGCAGCCCTGGAGGGCCCGAGGGAGAGCAGTTCTTC
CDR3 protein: CASSPGGPEGEQFF

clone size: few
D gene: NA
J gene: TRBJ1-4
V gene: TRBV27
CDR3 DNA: TGTGCCAGCACCACGGACTCTCGGGGGGAAAAACTGTTTTTT
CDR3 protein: CASTTDSRGEKLFF

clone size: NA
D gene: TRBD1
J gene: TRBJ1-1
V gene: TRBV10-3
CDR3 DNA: TGTGCCATCAGGGCCGGGACAGTGAACACTGAAGCTTTCTTT
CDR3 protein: CAIRAGTVNTEAFF

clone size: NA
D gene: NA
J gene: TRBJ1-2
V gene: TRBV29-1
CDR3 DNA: TGCAGCGTTGACGGTGGGACATACGGCTACACCTTC
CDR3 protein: CSVDGGTYGYTF

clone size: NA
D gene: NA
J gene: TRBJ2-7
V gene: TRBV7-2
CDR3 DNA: TGTGCCAGCAGCTTAGGAGGTGGTCTACCCTACGAGCAGTACTTC
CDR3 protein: CASSLGGGLPYEQYF

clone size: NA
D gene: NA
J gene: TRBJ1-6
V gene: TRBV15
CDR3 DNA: TGTGCCACCAGCAGCGCCGGACAACATTCACCCCTCCACTTT
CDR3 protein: CATSSAGQHSPLHF

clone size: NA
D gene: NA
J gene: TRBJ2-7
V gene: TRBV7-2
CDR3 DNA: TGTGCCAGCAGCAAACTAGAGTCCGAGCAGTACTTC
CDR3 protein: CASSKLESEQYF

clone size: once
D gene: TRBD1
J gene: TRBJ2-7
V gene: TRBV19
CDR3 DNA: TGTGCCAGTCAGCCGGGACAGTCCTACGAGCAGTACTTC
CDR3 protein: CASQPGQSYEQYF

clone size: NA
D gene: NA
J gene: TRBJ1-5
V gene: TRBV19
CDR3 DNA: TGTGCCAGTAGTGGGCCTGGATATAGCAATCAGCCCCAGCATTTT
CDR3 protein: CASSGPGYSNQPQHF

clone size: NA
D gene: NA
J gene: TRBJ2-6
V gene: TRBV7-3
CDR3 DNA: TGTGCCAGCAGCTTAACCCGAGGTGGGGCCAACGTCCTGACTTTC
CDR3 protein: CASSLTRGGANVLTF

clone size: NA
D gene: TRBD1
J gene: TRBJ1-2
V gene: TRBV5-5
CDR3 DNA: TGTGCCAGCAGCTCCCAGGGGGTACTAGGCTACACCTTC
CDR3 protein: CASSSQGVLGYTF

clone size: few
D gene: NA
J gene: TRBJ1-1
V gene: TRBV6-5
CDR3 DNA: TGTGCCAGCAGTTACAAAGGGAGTGAGAATATGGCTTTCTTT
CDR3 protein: CASSYKGSENMAFF

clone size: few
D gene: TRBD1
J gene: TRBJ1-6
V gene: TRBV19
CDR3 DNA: TGTGCCAGTAGTATAGGAGGGTGGCAGGGGGCTGATTCACCCCTCCACTTT
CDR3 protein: CASSIGGWQGADSPLHF

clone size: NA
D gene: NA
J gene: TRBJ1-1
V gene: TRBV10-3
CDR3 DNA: TGTGCCATCTCTCCGGGATTGAACACTGAAGCTTTCTTT
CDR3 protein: CAISPGLNTEAFF

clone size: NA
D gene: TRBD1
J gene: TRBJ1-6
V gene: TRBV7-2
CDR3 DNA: TGTGCCAGCAGCCCAAACCAGGGGGGTAATTCACCCCTCCACTTT
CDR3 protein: CASSPNQGGNSPLHF

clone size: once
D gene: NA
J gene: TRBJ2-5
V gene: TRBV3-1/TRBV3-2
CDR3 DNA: TGTGCCAGCAGCCAGCAGGCGGGAAGGGGCTGGGAGACCCAGTACTTC
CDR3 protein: CASSQQAGRGWETQYF

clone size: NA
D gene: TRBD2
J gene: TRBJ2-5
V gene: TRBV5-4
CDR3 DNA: TGTGCCAGCAGCAACCTACTAGCGGGGAAGGAGACCCAGTACTTC
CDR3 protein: CASSNLLAGKETQYF

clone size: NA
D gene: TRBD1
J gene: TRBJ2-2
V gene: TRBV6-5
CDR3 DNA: TGTGCCAGCAGTTGGACAGGAAAGGGTCCCGGGGAGCTGTTTTTT
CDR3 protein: CASSWTGKGPGELFF

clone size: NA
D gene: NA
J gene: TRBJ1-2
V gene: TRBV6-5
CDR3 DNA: TGTGCCAGCAGGGACAGCCCCGATGGCTACACCTTC
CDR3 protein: CASRDSPDGYTF

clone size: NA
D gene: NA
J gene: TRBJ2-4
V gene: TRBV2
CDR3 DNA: TGTGCCAGCAGTGAAGCGCAAACACAGCCGAGCCTAAACATTCAGTACTTC
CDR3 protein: CASSEAQTQPSLNIQYF

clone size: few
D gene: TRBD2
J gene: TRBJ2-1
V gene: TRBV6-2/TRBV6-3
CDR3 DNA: TGTGCCAGCAGTTCCGGACTAGGAAAAGGCCAGGAGCAGTTCTTC
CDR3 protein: CASSSGLGKGQEQFF

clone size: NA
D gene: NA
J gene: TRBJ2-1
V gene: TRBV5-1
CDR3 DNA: TGCGCCAGCAGCTTATTAGCGGAGATAAAGGGGAATGAGCAGTTCTTC
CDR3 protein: CASSLLAEIKGNEQFF

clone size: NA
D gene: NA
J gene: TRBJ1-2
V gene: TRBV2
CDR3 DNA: TGTGCCAGCACTCAAGATTGGAGGGACTATGGCTACACCTTC
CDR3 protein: CASTQDWRDYGYTF

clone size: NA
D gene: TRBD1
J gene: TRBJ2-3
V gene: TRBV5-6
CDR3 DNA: TGTGCCAGCAGCGGGGACAGGGGGGTCACAGATACGCAGTATTTT
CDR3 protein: CASSGDRGVTDTQYF

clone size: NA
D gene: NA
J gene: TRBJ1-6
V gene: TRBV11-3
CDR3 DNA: TGTGCCAGCAGCTTAGATTCGGGGTCACCCCTCCACTTT
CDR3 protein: CASSLDSGSPLHF

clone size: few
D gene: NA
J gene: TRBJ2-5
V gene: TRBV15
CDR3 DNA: TGTGCCACCAGCAGACACCGGGACACCCAAGAGACCCAGTACTTC
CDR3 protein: CATSRHRDTQETQYF

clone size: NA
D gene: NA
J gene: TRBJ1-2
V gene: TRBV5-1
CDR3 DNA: TGCGCCAGCAGCAATAAGGAGACAAGGGGCTCCTATGGCTACACCTTC
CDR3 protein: CASSNKETRGSYGYTF

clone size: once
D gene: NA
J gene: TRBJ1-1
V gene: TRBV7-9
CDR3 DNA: TGTGCCAGCAGCCTACGTACAGGTGGAGTTACTGAAGCTTTCTTT
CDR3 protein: CASSLRTGGVTEAFF